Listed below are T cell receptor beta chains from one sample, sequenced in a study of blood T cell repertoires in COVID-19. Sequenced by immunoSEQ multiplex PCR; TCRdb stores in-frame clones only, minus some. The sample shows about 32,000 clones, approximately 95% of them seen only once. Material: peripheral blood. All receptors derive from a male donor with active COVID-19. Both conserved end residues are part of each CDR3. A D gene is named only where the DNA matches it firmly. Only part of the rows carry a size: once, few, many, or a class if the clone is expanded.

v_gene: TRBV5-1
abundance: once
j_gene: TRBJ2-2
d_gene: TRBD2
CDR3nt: TGCGCCAGCAGCCCACGACTGGCCAGCGGGGGGACTAACACCGGGGAGCTGTTTTTT
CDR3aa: CASSPRLASGGTNTGELFF

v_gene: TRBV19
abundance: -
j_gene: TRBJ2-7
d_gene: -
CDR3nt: TGTGCCAGTAGTATCAACCTCTTGGGGCGCGAGCAGTACTTC
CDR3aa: CASSINLLGREQYF

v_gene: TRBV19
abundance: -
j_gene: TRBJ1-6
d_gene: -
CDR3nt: TGTGCCAGTAGTTATGACACCCTGAATTCACCCCTCCACTTT
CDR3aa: CASSYDTLNSPLHF

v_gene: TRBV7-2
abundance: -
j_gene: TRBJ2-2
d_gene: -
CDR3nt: TGTGCCAGCAGCTCTCAGGGGGGCACCGGGGAGCTGTTTTTT
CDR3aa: CASSSQGGTGELFF

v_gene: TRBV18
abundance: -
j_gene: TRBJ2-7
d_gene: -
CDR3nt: TGTGCCAGCTCACCACCGGCAGGGTCCTACGAGCAGTACTTC
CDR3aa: CASSPPAGSYEQYF

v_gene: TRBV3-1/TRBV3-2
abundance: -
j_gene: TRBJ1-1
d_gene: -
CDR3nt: TGTGCCAGCAGCCTTGCGTCATCCGAAGCTTTCTTT
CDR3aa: CASSLASSEAFF

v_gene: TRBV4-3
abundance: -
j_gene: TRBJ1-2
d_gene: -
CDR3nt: TGCGCCAGCAGCCAATTGACACCCTCTAACTATGGCTACACCTTC
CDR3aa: CASSQLTPSNYGYTF

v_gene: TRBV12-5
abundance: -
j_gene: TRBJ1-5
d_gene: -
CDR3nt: TGTGCTAGTGGTTTGGAACGAACAGGGAAGCCCCAGCATTTT
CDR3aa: CASGLERTGKPQHF

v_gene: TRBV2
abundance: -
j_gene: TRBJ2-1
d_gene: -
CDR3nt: TGTGCCAGCAGTGCGGCGGGATCCTCCTACAATGAGCAGTTCTTC
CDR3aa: CASSAAGSSYNEQFF

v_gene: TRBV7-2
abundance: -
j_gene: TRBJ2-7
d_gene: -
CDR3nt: TGTGCCAGCAGCTTAGAGCGCACCCCGACCTACGAGCAGTACTTC
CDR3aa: CASSLERTPTYEQYF

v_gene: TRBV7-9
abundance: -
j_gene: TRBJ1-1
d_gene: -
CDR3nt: TGTGCCAGCAGCTTAGCCGACTGGGTCATGAACACTGAAGCTTTCTTT
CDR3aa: CASSLADWVMNTEAFF

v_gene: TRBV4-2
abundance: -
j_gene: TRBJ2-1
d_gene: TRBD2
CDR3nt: TGTGCCAGCAGCCAAGTCGGGACTAGGCCTAACAATGAGCAGTTCTTC
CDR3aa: CASSQVGTRPNNEQFF

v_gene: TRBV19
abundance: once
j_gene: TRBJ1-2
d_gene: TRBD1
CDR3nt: TGTGCCACCCAAAGACAGGGGAGCTATGGCTACACCTTC
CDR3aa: CATQRQGSYGYTF

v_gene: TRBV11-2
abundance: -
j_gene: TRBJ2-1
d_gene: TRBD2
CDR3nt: TGTGCCAGCAGCTGGACTAGTCAAGGTATGAGCTCCTACAATGAGCAGTTCTTC
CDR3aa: CASSWTSQGMSSYNEQFF

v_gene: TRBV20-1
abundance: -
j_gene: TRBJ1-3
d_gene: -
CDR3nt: TGCAGTGCTAGTTTCCGGGGCTCTGGAAACACCATATATTTT
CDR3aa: CSASFRGSGNTIYF

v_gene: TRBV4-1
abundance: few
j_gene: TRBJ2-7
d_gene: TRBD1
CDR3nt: TGCGCCAGCAGCCAATTCCGGACAGGGAGAGACTACGAGCAGTACTTC
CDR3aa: CASSQFRTGRDYEQYF

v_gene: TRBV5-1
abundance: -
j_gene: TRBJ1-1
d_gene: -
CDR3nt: TGCGCCAGCAGCTTGGACACGGGTTGGAACACTGAAGCTTTCTTT
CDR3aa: CASSLDTGWNTEAFF

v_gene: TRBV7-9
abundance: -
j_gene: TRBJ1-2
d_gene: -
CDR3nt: TGTGCCAGCAGCCTGCTCTTGGCGGGCTATGGCTACACCTTC
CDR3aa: CASSLLLAGYGYTF

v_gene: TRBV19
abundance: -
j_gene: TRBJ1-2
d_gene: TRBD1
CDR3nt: TGTGCCAGTACTCCTGACAGGGGGCGCGTCTATGGCTACACCTTC
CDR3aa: CASTPDRGRVYGYTF

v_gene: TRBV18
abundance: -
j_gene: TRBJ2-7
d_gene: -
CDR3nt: TGTGCCAGCTCACCAGCCAACTCTGAACGGTACGAGCAGTACTTC
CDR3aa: CASSPANSERYEQYF

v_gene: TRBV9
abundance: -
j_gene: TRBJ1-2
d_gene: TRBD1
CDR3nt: TGTGCCAGCAGCCCCACACCGATATGGGACAGCCTGGCGGTTGGCTACACCTTC
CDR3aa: CASSPTPIWDSLAVGYTF

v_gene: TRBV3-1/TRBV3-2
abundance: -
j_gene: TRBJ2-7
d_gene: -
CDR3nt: TGTGCCAGCAGCCAATTGTCATACGAGCAGTACTTC
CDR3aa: CASSQLSYEQYF

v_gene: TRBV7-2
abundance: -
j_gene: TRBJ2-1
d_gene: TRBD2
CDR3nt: TGTGCCAGCAGCTTAGCGCGGGGGACTGATAGGCTGTTCTTC
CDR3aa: CASSLARGTDRLFF

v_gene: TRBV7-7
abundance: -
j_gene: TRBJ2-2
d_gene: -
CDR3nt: TGTGCTAGCAGCTTGCACGATGCGCCTTCCGGGGAGCTGTTTTTT
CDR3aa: CASSLHDAPSGELFF

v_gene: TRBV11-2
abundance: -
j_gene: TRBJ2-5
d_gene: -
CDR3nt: TGTGCCAGCAGCACCTTAGGAGGGTTCCAAGAGACCCAGTACTTC
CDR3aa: CASSTLGGFQETQYF

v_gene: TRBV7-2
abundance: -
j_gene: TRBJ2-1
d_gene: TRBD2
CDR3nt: TGTGCCAGCAGCTTAGCGACTAGCGGGGCCCCCTTTGAGCAGTTCTTC
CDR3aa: CASSLATSGAPFEQFF

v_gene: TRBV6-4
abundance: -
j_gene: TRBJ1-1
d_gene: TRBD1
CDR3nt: TGTGCCAGCAGTGAAGGCGGGACAGGGAGCTTCGCTTTCTTT
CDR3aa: CASSEGGTGSFAFF

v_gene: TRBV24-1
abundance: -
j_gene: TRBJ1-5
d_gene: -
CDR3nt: TGTGCCACCAGTGATTCCCGCACGGACAGAAAGAATCAGCCCCAGCATTTT
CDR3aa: CATSDSRTDRKNQPQHF

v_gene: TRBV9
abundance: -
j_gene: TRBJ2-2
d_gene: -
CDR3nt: TGTGCCAGCAACTGGGCCGGTCGCGGGGAGCTGTTTTTT
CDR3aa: CASNWAGRGELFF

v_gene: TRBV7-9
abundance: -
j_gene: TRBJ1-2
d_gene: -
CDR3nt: TGTGCCAGCAGCTCGCGGTTGCCCTATGGCTACACCTTC
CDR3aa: CASSSRLPYGYTF

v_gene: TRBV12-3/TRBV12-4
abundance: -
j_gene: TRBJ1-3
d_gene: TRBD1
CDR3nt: TGTGCCGGACAGGGGGCTGGAAACACCATATATTTT
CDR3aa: CAGQGAGNTIYF

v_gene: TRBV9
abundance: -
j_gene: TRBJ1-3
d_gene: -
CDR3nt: TGTGCCAGCAGCGTAGTTCCCGGCTCTGGAAACACCATATATTTT
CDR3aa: CASSVVPGSGNTIYF

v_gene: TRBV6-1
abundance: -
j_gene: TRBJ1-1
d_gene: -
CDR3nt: TGTGCCAGCAGTGAATGGGGGAGTCAGGGGAAGACTGAAGCTTTCTTT
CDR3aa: CASSEWGSQGKTEAFF

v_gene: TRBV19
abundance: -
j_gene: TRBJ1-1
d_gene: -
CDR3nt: TGTGCCAGTAGTATAGTTGGGGCGGGGATCGCTGAAGCTTTCTTT
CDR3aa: CASSIVGAGIAEAFF

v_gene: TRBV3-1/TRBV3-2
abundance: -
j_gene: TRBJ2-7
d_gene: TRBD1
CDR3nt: TGTGCCAGCAGCCAAGGGGGACAGGGGATCCCCCGCGAGCAGTACTTC
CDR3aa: CASSQGGQGIPREQYF

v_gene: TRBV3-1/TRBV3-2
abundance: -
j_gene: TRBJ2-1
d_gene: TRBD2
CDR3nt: TGTGCCAGCAGCTACGCTAGCGGGGGGACTGAGCAGTTCTTC
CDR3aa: CASSYASGGTEQFF

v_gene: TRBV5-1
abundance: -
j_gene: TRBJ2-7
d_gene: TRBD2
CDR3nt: TGCGCCAGCAGCTTGGCGGTAGCGGGGGGGCTAGTTTCCGAGCAGTACTTC
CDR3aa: CASSLAVAGGLVSEQYF

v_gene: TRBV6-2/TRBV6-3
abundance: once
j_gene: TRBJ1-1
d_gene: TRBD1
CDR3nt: TGTGCCAGCAGTTCCCTGGACAGGGGGCCACTTTTTGAAGCTTTCTTT
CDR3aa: CASSSLDRGPLFEAFF

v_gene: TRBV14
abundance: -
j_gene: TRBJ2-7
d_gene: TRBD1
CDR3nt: TGTGCCAGCAGCCAGACAGGGGCTTACTACGAGCAGTACTTC
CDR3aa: CASSQTGAYYEQYF

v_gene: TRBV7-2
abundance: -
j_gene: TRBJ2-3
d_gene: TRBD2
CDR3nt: TGTGCCAGCAGCTTAGAATTTGGGCGGGGGGCCCTTGGTCGTGCGCAGTATTTT
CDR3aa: CASSLEFGRGALGRAQYF

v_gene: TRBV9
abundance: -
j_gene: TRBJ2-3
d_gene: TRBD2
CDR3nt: TGTGCCAGCAGCGTAGCAGGGCGGGGGGACAATACGCAGTATTTT
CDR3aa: CASSVAGRGDNTQYF